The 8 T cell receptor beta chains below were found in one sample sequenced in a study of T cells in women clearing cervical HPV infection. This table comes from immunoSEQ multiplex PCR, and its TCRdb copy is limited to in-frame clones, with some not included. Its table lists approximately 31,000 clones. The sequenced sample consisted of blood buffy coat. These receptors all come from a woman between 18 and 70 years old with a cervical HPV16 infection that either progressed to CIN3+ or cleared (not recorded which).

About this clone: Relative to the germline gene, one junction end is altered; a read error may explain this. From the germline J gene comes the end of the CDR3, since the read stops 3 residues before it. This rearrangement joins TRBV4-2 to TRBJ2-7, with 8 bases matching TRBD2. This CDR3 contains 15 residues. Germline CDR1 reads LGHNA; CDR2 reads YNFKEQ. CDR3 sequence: CASSQGLGTSYEQYF. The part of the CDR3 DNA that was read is TGCGCCAGCAGCCAAGGTTTAGGGACTAGCTACGAG.

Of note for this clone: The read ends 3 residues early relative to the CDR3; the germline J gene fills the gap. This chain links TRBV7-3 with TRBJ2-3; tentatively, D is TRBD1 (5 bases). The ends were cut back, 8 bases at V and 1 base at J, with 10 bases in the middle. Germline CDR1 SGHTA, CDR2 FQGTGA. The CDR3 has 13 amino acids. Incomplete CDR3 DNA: TGTGCCAGCGCGGACACTCGCACAGATACG. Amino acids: CASADTRTDT. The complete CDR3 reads CASADTRTDTQYF. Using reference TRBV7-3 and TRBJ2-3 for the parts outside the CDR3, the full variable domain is GAGVSQTPSNKVTEKGKYVELRCDPISGHTALYWYRQSLGQGPEFLIYFQGTGAADDSGLPNDRFFAVRPEGSVSTLKIQRTERGDSAVYLCASADTRTDTQYFGPGTRLTVL.

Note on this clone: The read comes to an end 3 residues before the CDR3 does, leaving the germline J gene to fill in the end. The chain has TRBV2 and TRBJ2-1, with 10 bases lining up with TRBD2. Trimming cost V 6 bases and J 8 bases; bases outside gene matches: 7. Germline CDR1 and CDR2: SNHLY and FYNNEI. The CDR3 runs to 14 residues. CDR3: CASSLAGVGYEQFF. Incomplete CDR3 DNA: TGTGCCAGCAGCCTAGCGGGAGTAGGCTATGAG.

The CDR3 sequence is CASSPYGGGMNTEAFF. The covered CDR3 bases are TGCGCCAGCAGCCCCTACGGGGGGGGTATGAACACTGAA. The chain recombines TRBV5-1 with TRBJ1-1, with D tentatively TRBD1 (5 bases). The DNA ends 3 residues before the CDR3 does, and the rest of the CDR3 is filled in from the germline J gene. Germline V gene lookup returns CDR1 SGHRS and CDR2 YFSETQ. V was pared by 4 bases and J by 0 bases, with 16 bases between. The CDR3 runs to 16 residues.

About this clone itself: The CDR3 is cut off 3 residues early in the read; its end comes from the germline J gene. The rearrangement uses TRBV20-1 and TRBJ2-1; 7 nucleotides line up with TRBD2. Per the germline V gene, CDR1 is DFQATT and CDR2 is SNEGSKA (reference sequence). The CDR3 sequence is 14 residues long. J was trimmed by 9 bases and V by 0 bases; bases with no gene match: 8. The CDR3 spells CSARETSRGSEQFF. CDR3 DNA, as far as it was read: TGCAGTGCTAGAGAGACTAGCCGGGGAAGTGAG.

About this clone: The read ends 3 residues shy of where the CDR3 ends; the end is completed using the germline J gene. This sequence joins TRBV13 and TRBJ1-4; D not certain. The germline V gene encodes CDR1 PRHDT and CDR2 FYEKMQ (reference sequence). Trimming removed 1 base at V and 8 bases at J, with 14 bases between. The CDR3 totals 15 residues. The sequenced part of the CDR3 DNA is TGTGCCAGCAGCTTAGCTCGTGACTCGAGGGAAAAA. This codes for CASSLARDSREK. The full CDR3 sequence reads CASSLARDSREKLFF.

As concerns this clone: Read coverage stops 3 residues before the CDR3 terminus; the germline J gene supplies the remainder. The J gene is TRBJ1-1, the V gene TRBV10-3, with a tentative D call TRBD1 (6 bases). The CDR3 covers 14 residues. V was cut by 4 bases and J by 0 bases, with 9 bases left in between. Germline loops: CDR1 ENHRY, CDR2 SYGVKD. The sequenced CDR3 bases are TGTGCCATCAGTGGGACAGTGTTGAACACTGAA. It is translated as CAISGTVLNTE. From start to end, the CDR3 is CAISGTVLNTEAFF.

Incomplete CDR3 DNA: TGTGCCAGTAGTATAGATCGAGGGGGAAGGGATAACTATGGC. Translation gives CASSIDRGGRDNYG. The whole CDR3 is CASSIDRGGRDNYGYTF. This rearrangement joins TRBV19 to TRBJ1-2; D might be TRBD1 (6 bases). The read ends 3 residues early relative to the CDR3; the germline J gene fills the gap. The V and J ends lost 0 bases and 1 base respectively, with 15 bases between them. The CDR3 extends over 17 amino acids. Germline V CDR1 and CDR2: LNHDA, SQIVND (reference sequence).